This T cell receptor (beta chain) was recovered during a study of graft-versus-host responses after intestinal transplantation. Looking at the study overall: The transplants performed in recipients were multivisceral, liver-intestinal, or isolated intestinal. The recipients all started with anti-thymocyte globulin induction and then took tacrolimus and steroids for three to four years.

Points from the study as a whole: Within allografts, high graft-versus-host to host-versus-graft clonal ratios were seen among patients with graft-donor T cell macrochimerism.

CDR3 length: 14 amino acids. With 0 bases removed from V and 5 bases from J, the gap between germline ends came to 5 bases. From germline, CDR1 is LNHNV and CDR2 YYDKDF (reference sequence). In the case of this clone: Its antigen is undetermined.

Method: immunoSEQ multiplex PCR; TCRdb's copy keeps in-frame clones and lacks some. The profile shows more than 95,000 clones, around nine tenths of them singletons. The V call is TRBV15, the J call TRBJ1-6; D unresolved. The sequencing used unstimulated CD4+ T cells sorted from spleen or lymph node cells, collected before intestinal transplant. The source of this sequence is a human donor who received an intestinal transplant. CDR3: CATSRDLDNSPLHF. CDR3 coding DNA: TGTGCCACCAGCAGAGACCTCGATAATTCACCCCTCCACTTT.